Below, 16 T cell receptor beta chains from the same sample are listed, as sequenced in a study of T cell repertoires in cytomegalovirus infection. No antigen has been identified for these receptors. TCRdb used MiXCR to reprocess the reads, holding one entry per CDR3 protein. The sample lists about 900,000 distinct CDR3 sequences; around a third were seen once. The material sequenced was cultured CD8+ T cells from PBMCs, taken from culture after CMV antigen stimulation. Source of these receptors: a human donor in good health (CMV status not recorded). Some clones in this sample may be carry-over from other donors' samples.

This clonotype appeared many times. The chain employs TRBV7-2 and TRBJ1-1, with D uncertain. Germline V lookup: CDR1 SGHTA, CDR2 FQGNSA. The CDR3 runs 16 residues. The V end lost 5 bases, the J end lost 0 bases, and 16 bases lay between the germline ends. This CDR3 reads CASSPRGSRLNTEAFF. As DNA, the CDR3 is TGTGCCAGCAGCCCGAGAGGGAGCAGGCTGAACACTGAAGCTTTCTTT. Supplemented by reference TRBV7-2 and TRBJ1-1, the full variable domain reads GAGVSQSPSNKVTEKGKDVELRCDPISGHTALYWYRQSLGQGLEFLIYFQGNSAPDKSGLPSDRFSAERTGGSVSTLTIQRTQQEDSAVYLCASSPRGSRLNTEAFFGQGTRLTVV.

This clonotype was detected a few times. The chain couples TRBV6-2 or TRBV6-3 to TRBJ2-2; a weak D match, TRBD1 (6 bases). The CDR3 contains 16 residues. Trimming pared 2 bases from V and 2 bases from J, leaving 12 bases between. Germline V CDR1 and CDR2: MNHEY, SVGEGT. Here the CDR3 reads CASSYDRTANTGELFF. As DNA, the CDR3 is TGTGCCAGCAGTTACGACAGGACAGCTAACACCGGGGAGCTGTTTTTT.

This clonotype was detected ten times or more. This chain uses TRBV27 with TRBJ1-1; no definite D call. The ends were cut back, 6 bases at V and 1 base at J, with 9 bases in the middle. Germline assignment: CDR1 MNHEY and CDR2 SMNVEV (reference sequence). CDR3 length equals 13 residues. CDR3 in amino acids: CASSFEGNTEAFF. The DNA for the CDR3 is TGTGCCAGCAGCTTCGAGGGGAACACTGAAGCTTTCTTT.

This clonotype came up a few times. V is TRBV7-4 and J is TRBJ2-3, with D possibly being TRBD1 (5 bases). Per germline, CDR1 SGHVT and CDR2 SQSDAQ. This CDR3 spans 16 amino acids. V was trimmed by 5 bases and J by 7 bases, leaving 22 bases between them. The CDR3 nucleotides are TGTGCCAGCAGCCCGCCCACACAGGAAACTAAAAATACGCAGTATTTT. This sequence encodes CASSPPTQETKNTQYF. Combining the CDR3 with reference TRBV7-4 and TRBJ2-3 gives the whole variable domain GAGVSQSPRYKVAKRGRDVALRCDSISGHVTLYWYRQTLGQGSEVLTYSQSDAQRDKSGRPSGRFSAERPERSVSTLKIQRTEQGDSAVYLCASSPPTQETKNTQYFGPGTRLTVL.

This clonotype occurred a few times. This sequence joins TRBV20-1 and TRBJ2-5, with 9 bases identical to TRBD2. Germline lookup yields CDR1 DFQATT and CDR2 SNEGSKA (reference sequence). The CDR3 is made up of 16 amino acids. With 5 bases clipped from V and 5 bases from J, the junction kept 15 bases outside the gene matches. For the CDR3, the DNA is TGCAGTGCTCACCCAAGGGTCCGGACTAGCGTGGAGACCCAGTACTTC. Translating it yields CSAHPRVRTSVETQYF.

This clonotype has more than one count but fewer than ten. This CDR3 reads CASSLFDWGEETQYF. The CDR3 DNA reads as TGTGCCAGCAGTTTATTTGATTGGGGGGAAGAGACCCAGTACTTC. The chain uses TRBV28 and TRBJ2-5, with D possibly being TRBD2 (6 bases). From germline, CDR1 is MDHEN and CDR2 SYDVKM. Trimming stripped 1 base from V and 3 bases from J, with 12 bases between. The CDR3 length is 15 residues.

In this sample, this clonotype turned up a few times. The rearrangement joins TRBV7-9 to TRBJ2-1; 8 bases line up with TRBD1. Germline loops: CDR1 SEHNR, CDR2 FQNEAQ (reference sequence). Trimming at V came to 6 bases and at J to 3 bases, leaving 10 bases not matched to a gene. The CDR3 loop spans 16 amino acids. This CDR3 is CASSPNQGAIYNEQFF. The CDR3 nucleotides are TGTGCCAGCAGTCCAAATCAGGGGGCAATCTACAATGAGCAGTTCTTC.

The chain couples TRBV29-1 to TRBJ1-2; TRBD1 is a possible D gene (6 bases). In germline, CDR1 is SQVTM, CDR2 ANQGSEA. Trimming left V 5 bases short and J 8 bases short, with 12 bases between. This CDR3 spans 11 amino acids. The CDR3 here is CSVLQGAGYTF. CDR3 nucleotides: TGCAGCGTTTTACAGGGTGCGGGCTACACCTTC.

On this clonotype: A much bigger clone sits one base away, suggesting this may be a read error. V usage is TRBV7-8 and J usage is TRBJ2-7; a possible D gene is TRBD2 (5 bases). Germline V gene sequence: CDR1 SGHVS, CDR2 FQNEAQ. The CDR3 loop spans 14 amino acids. V was pared by 10 bases and J by 0 bases, with 16 bases between. CDR3 protein: CANTEGEGSYEQYF. The DNA of the CDR3 is TGTGCCAACACCGAAGGCGAGGGCTCCTACGAGCAGTACTTC.

This clonotype was picked up one time. A much larger clone sits a single nucleotide away, making a read error possible. The chain is built from TRBV12-3 or TRBV12-4 and TRBJ2-1; 8 bases match TRBD2. The CDR3 runs 15 residues. Unmatched junction bases numbered 6, after V lost 3 bases and J lost 5 bases. The CDR3 sequence: CASSFRGGDNNEQFF. The CDR3 DNA is TGTGCCAGCAGTTTTCGGGGGGGTGACAACAATGAGCAGTTCTTC.

This clonotype was seen more than once but under ten times. This chain connects TRBV12-3 or TRBV12-4 to TRBJ1-5; D possibly corresponds to TRBD1 (6 bases). V dropped 10 bases and J dropped 4 bases, with 14 bases sitting between them. The CDR3 consists of 13 residues. CDR3 sequence reads: CATTGSPNQPQHF. CDR3 sequence (DNA): TGTGCCACCACAGGGAGTCCGAATCAGCCCCAGCATTTT.

The table lists this clonotype with many counts. The chain links TRBV5-8 to TRBJ2-1; D unresolved. Germline V gives CDR1 SGHTS, CDR2 YDEGEE. V was shortened by 4 bases and J by 7 bases, with 21 bases between the two germline ends. This CDR3 comprises 16 residues. CDR3 in DNA: TGTGCCAGCAGCCTTATGGCCTCCGGACGTTCAAATGAGCAGTTCTTC. Translating it yields CASSLMASGRSNEQFF.

The gene calls are TRBV14 and TRBJ1-2, with 7 bases lining up with TRBD1. V dropped 0 bases and J dropped 6; count of bases not matched to a gene: 7. The CDR3 extends over 15 amino acids. CDR1 SGHDN and CDR2 FVKESK come from the germline V gene. CDR3 DNA: TGTGCCAGCAGCCAAGAAGCTAAGGGGGCTGATGGCTACACCTTC. Its translation is CASSQEAKGADGYTF.

In its sample, this clonotype was seen a few times. CDR3 in amino acids: CASSLLGDSKSPLHF. The CDR3 DNA sequence: TGTGCCAGCAGCCTATTGGGGGACAGCAAATCACCCCTCCACTTT. The V and J genes are TRBV5-5 and TRBJ1-6, with 7 bases that match TRBD1. The CDR3 extends over 15 amino acids. Per the germline V gene, CDR1 is SGHKS and CDR2 is YYEKEE (reference sequence). The trim removed 4 bases at V and 10 bases at J, leaving 11 bases unmatched.

The gene calls are TRBV2 and TRBJ2-4; 11 bases align to TRBD2. CDR1 and CDR2 from the germline V gene are SNHLY and FYNNEI. The CDR3 contains 18 residues. V lost 4 bases to trimming and J lost 3 bases; unmatched junction nucleotides: 11. Here the CDR3 reads CASSASSSGGAVKNIQYF. The CDR3 bases are TGTGCCAGCAGTGCATCGAGTAGCGGGGGGGCAGTCAAAAACATTCAGTACTTC.

The V call is TRBV5-4, the J call TRBJ2-5; 8 bases match TRBD2. V was clipped by 2 bases and J by 4 bases; unmatched bases: 10. The germline V gene has CDR1 SGHNT and CDR2 YYREEE (reference sequence). CDR3 size: 16 residues. The CDR3 here is CASSFTHGGARETQYF. CDR3 coding DNA: TGTGCCAGCAGCTTTACTCACGGGGGGGCCCGAGAGACCCAGTACTTC.